This TCR beta chain was recorded in a study of blood T cell repertoires in COVID-19. Libraries were prepared by immunoSEQ multiplex PCR; TCRdb keeps only in-frame clonotypes and omits some of them. The sample gives about 250,000 clones, 82% of which show up once; 4% to 6% is in the top ten. This CDR3 comprises 16 residues. In germline, CDR1 is LNHNV, CDR2 YYDKDF (reference sequence). V was pared by 4 bases and J by 2 bases, with 16 bases between. The J gene is TRBJ2-3, the V gene TRBV15, with D possibly being TRBD2 (6 bases). This sequence was found in a woman older than 75 with active or convalescent COVID-19. The specimen was peripheral blood. As DNA, the CDR3 is TGTGCCACCAGCAAGACGGGCGGGAAATACACAGATACGCAGTATTTT. Translating it yields CATSKTGGKYTDTQYF.